Listed here is a single T cell receptor beta chain. The antigen remains undetermined. Profiling relied on immunoSEQ multiplex PCR, and the TCRdb table lists in-frame clones only, not all of them. The top ten clones hold approximately 25% of a sample with some 800,000 clones, around 92% of them seen once. The sample belongs to a study of shared clonotypes between healthy human individuals. V shed 2 bases and J shed 6 bases, with 11 bases lying between them. The germline gives CDR1 MGHDK, CDR2 SYGVNS. The CDR3 consists of 14 residues. Findings of the study overall: Few donors limited the genetic and exposure-history diversity represented.

The naive CD8 population came from CD45RO-negative cells selected for CCR7, without terminally differentiated effector memory CD45RA+ cells. The chain links TRBV25-1 to TRBJ1-5; D gene ambiguous. This sequence originates from a man aged 30-40 years in good health. Sequencing was carried out using naive CD8+ T cells sorted from blood. The CDR3 spells CASSEDGQLQPQHF. DNA for the CDR3: TGTGCCAGCAGTGAAGATGGGCAGCTTCAGCCCCAGCATTTT.